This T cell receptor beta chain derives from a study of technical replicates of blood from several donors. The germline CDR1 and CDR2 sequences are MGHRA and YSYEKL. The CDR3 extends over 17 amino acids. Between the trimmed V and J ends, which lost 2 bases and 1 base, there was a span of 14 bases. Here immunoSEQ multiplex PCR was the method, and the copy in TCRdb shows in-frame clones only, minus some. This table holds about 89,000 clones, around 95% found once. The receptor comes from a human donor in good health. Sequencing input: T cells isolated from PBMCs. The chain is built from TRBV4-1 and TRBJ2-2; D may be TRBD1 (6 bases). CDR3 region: CASSQPLVQGNTGELFF. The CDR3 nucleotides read TGCGCCAGCAGCCAACCGCTCGTACAGGGGAACACCGGGGAGCTGTTTTTT.